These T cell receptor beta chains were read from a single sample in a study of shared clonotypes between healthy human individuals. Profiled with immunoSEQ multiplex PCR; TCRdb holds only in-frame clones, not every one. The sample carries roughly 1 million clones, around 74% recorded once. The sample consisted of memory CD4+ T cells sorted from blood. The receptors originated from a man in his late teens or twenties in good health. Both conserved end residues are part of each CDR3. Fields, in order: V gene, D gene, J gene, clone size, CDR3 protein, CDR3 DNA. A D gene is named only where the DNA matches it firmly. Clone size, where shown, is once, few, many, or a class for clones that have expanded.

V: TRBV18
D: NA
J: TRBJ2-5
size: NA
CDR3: CASSPRVSEETQYF
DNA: TGTGCCAGCTCCCCCCGGGTTAGCGAGGAGACCCAGTACTTC

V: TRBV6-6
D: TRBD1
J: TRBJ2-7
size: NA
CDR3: CASRQDRGIYEQYF
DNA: TGTGCCAGCAGGCAGGACAGGGGGATCTACGAGCAGTACTTC

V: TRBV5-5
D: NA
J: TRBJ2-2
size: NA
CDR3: CASSLGPYSTGELFF
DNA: TGTGCCAGCAGCTTGGGCCCCTACTCCACCGGGGAGCTGTTTTTT

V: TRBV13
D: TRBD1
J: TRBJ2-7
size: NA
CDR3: CASSLGGGTYEQYF
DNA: TGTGCCAGCAGCTTAGGAGGGGGCACCTACGAGCAGTACTTC

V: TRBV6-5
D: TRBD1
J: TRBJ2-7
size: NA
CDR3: CASSSGQQSYEQYF
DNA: TGTGCCAGCAGTTCGGGACAGCAATCCTACGAGCAGTACTTC

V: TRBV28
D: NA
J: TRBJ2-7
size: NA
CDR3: CASSSKFYEQYF
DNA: TGTGCCAGCAGTTCCAAGTTCTACGAGCAGTACTTC

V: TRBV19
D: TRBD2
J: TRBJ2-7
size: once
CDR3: CASMSSGRDQYF
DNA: TGTGCCAGTATGTCTAGCGGGAGGGATCAGTACTTC

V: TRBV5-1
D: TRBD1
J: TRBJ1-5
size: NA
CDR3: CASSLGSGGGQPQHF
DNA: TGCGCCAGCAGCTTGGGGTCAGGGGGCGGACAGCCCCAGCATTTT

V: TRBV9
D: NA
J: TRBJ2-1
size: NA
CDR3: CASSSSDGRPGNEQFF
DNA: TGTGCCAGCAGCTCCTCCGACGGGCGCCCGGGCAATGAGCAGTTCTTC

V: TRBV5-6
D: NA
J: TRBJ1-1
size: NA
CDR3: CASSLGQSMNTEAFF
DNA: TGTGCCAGCAGCTTGGGGCAGAGCATGAACACTGAAGCTTTCTTT

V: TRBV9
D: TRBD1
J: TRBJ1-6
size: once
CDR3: CASSVNPGGNSPLHF
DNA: TGTGCCAGCAGCGTAAATCCAGGGGGAAATTCACCCCTCCACTTT

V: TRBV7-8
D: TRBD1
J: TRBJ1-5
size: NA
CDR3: CASSSGGYQPQHF
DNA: TGTGCCAGCAGCTCAGGGGGCTATCAGCCCCAGCATTTT

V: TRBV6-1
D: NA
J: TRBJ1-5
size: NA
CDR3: CASRPTGSGPQHF
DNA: TGTGCCAGCAGACCCACAGGTTCAGGGCCCCAGCATTTT

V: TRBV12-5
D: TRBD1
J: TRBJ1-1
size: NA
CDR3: CASGLGQGGLAEAFF
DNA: TGTGCTAGTGGTTTGGGTCAGGGGGGTTTGGCTGAAGCTTTCTTT

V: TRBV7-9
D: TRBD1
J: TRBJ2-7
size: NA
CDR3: CASSFQTGFHEQYF
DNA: TGTGCCAGCAGCTTCCAGACAGGGTTCCACGAGCAGTACTTC

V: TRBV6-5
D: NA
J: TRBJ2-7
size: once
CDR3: CASSYSGRDYEQYF
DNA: TGTGCCAGCAGTTACTCAGGGAGAGACTACGAGCAGTACTTC

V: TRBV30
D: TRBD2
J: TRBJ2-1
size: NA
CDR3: CAWSEASGTYNEQFF
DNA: TGTGCCTGGAGCGAGGCTAGCGGGACCTACAATGAGCAGTTCTTC

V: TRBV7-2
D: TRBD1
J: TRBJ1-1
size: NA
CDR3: CASSLSRQGVTEAFF
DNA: TGTGCCAGCAGCCTCAGCAGACAGGGGGTCACTGAAGCTTTCTTT

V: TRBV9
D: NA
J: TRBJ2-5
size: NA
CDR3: CASSVEGVGTQYF
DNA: TGTGCCAGCAGCGTAGAGGGGGTCGGGACCCAGTACTTC

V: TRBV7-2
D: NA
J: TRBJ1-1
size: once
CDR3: CASSPPGLRAFF
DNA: TGTGCCAGCAGCCCGCCGGGCCTCAGGGCTTTCTTT

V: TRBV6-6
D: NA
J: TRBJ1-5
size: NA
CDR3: CASSRQDQPQHF
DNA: TGTGCCAGCAGCCGACAGGATCAGCCCCAGCATTTT

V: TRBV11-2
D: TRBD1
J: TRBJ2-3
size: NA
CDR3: CASSRTGGRPSTDTQYF
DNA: TGTGCCAGCAGCCGGACAGGGGGGAGGCCTAGCACAGATACGCAGTATTTT

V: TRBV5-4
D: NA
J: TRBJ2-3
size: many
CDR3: CASSLDHIADTQYF
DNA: TGTGCCAGCAGCTTGGATCATATCGCAGATACGCAGTATTTT

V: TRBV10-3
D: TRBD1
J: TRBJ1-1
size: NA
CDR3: CAISDQGAYSSEAFF
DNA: TGTGCCATCAGTGACCAGGGGGCGTATTCCTCTGAAGCTTTCTTT

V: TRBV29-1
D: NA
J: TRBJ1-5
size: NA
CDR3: CSVGVGQGNQPQHF
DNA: TGCAGCGTTGGTGTCGGCCAGGGCAATCAGCCCCAGCATTTT

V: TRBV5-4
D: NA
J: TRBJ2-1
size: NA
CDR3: CASSPPRLAEEQFF
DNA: TGTGCCAGCAGCCCCCCCAGGTTAGCGGAAGAGCAGTTCTTC

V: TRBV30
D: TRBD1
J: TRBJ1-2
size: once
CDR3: CAWMWKGAEGYTF
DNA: TGTGCCTGGATGTGGAAGGGGGCAGAAGGCTACACCTTC

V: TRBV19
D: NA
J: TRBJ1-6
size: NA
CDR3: CASSIKGEVSNSPLHF
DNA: TGTGCCAGTAGTATTAAGGGGGAAGTGAGTAATTCACCCCTCCACTTT

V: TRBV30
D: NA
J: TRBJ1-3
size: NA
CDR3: CAWTGSAGNTIYF
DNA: TGTGCCTGGACAGGGTCAGCTGGAAACACCATATATTTT

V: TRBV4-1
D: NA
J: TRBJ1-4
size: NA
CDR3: CASSQDRLEKLFF
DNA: TGCGCCAGCAGCCAAGATCGTCTTGAAAAACTGTTTTTT

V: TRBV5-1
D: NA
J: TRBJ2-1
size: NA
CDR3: CASSSRHNEQFF
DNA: TGCGCCAGCAGCTCCAGGCACAATGAGCAGTTCTTC

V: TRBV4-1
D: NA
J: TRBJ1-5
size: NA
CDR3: CASSQEGWSNQPQHF
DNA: TGCGCCAGCAGCCAAGAGGGTTGGAGCAATCAGCCCCAGCATTTT

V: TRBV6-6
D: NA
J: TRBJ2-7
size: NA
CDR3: CASSQDLRGDEQYF
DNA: TGTGCCAGCAGTCAGGACCTCCGCGGGGACGAGCAGTACTTC

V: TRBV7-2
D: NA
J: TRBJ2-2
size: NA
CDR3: CASSLYTGELFF
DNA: TGTGCCAGCAGCCTGTACACCGGGGAGCTGTTTTTT

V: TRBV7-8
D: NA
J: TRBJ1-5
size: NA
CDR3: CASSLAGTPAQHF
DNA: TGTGCCAGCAGCTTAGCGGGCACCCCGGCCCAGCATTTT

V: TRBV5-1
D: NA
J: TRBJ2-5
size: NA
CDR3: CASSQGGVGGVQETQYF
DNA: TGCGCCAGCAGCCAGGGTGGTGTGGGCGGAGTACAAGAGACCCAGTACTTC

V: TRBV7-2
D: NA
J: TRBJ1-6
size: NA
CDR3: CASTTGTLNSPLHF
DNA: TGTGCCAGCACGACCGGGACACTAAATTCACCCCTCCACTTT

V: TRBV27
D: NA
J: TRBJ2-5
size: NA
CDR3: CASSPWGLQETQYF
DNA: TGTGCCAGCAGCCCCTGGGGGCTACAAGAGACCCAGTACTTC

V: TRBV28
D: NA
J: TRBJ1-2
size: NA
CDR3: CASSLAGYGYTF
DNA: TGTGCCAGCAGTTTGGCAGGCTATGGCTACACCTTC